This T cell receptor (beta chain) is drawn from a study of blood T cell repertoires in COVID-19. Study details: Collection of acute and convalescent COVID-19 samples took place in the United States, Italy and Spain. T cells, B-cell-depleted T cells, or PBMCs provided the cDNA or gDNA that served as material.

Study processing details: Amplification from reference gene primers served as the basis for estimated nucleated cell counts. Repertoires were generated with immunoSEQ multiplex PCR, while TCRdb's copy carries only in-frame clones and drops some. D and trimming were read from the DNA, whereas the V and J calls and clone size are those reported in that table. The data hold some 89,000 clones, with 79% observed a single time. Sequences were obtained from peripheral blood. The receptor was isolated from a man between 65 and 80 years old with acute or convalescent COVID-19.

The CDR3, as DNA: TGTGCCAGCAGCCGGGGGATCGCGGAGCAGTACTTC. Translation gives CASSRGIAEQYF. This chain connects TRBV7-9 to TRBJ2-7; D might be TRBD2 (6 bases). There are 12 residues in the CDR3. The germline V and J ends were trimmed by 5 bases and 7 bases, with 12 bases remaining between them. Germline-derived CDR1 and CDR2 are SEHNR and FQNEAQ (reference sequence). The entire variable domain, with the rest obtained from reference TRBV7-9 and TRBJ2-7, is as follows: DTGVSQNPRHKITKRGQNVTFRCDPISEHNRLYWYRQTLGQGPEFLTYFQNEAQLEKSRLLSDRFSAERPKGSFSTLEIQRTEQGDSAMYLCASSRGIAEQYFGPGTRLTVT.